This TCR beta chain was identified during a study of T cells in Graves' hyperthyroidism and ophthalmopathy. Points from the study as a whole: Blood shared most expanded thyroid clonotypes above 0.001.

Using RNA transcripts as the source, TCR beta CDR3 regions were amplified. When the TCR CDR3 underwent first-round RT-PCR, the HTBI primer set was used. TCRdb reanalysed the multiplex PCR reads using MiXCR and keeps one entry per CDR3 protein. The profile shows a few hundred thousand distinct CDR3 sequences, roughly 15% of them singletons. Ophthalmopathy patients had Clinical Activity Score at least 3, NOSPECS grade at least 4, duration under 3 months. Exclusion of a patient resulted from uncontrolled infection, other autoimmune disease, pregnancy or lactation. More than 8.5 ml of fresh peripheral blood supplied the PBMCs. About this clonotype: Antigen unknown. A read error may produce the germline difference seen at one junction end.

This TCR came from a woman aged 25-40 years with Graves' ophthalmopathy. The specimen sequenced was blood.

The chain's CDR3 is CASSSTLAGGERYF. The CDR3 DNA follows: TGTGCCAGCAGCTCTACCCTGGCGGGAGGGGAGCGGTACTTC. The genes are TRBV11-2 and TRBJ2-7; 9 positions match TRBD2. Per germline, CDR1 SGHAT and CDR2 FQNNGV. This CDR3 region has 14 residues.